The 10 T cell receptor beta chains in this list originate from one sample, sequenced in a study of blood T cell repertoires in COVID-19. The data were produced by immunoSEQ multiplex PCR, yet TCRdb's version contains in-frame clones alone and is incomplete. The sample lists about 260,000 clones, about nine tenths occurring once. Sequenced sample: peripheral blood. The origin of the receptors is a woman aged 40-49 years who had recovered from COVID-19.

V and J are TRBV7-9 and TRBJ1-2; D ambiguous. Trimming removed 3 bases from V and 10 bases from J, with 12 bases in between. The CDR3 runs 12 residues. The germline CDR1 and CDR2 sequences are SEHNR and FQNEAQ (reference sequence). The CDR3 here is CASSFGGRDYTF. In nucleotides, the CDR3 is TGTGCCAGCAGCTTCGGTGGTAGAGACTACACCTTC.

The chain uses TRBV7-8 and TRBJ2-5; TRBD2 agrees at 8 bases. Germline V lookup: CDR1 SGHVS, CDR2 FQNEAQ. This CDR3 is 15 amino acids long. Unmatched junction bases numbered 6, after V lost 2 bases and J lost 4 bases. The CDR3 DNA reads as TGTGCCAGCAGCTTAATCCAGCGGGGGATAGAGACCCAGTACTTC. Protein: CASSLIQRGIETQYF.

This chain connects TRBV9 to TRBJ2-7, with 7 bases fitting TRBD1. The CDR3 extends over 15 amino acids. J was trimmed by 3 bases and V by 0 bases; bases with no gene match: 6. Germline V gene sequence: CDR1 SGDLS, CDR2 YYNGEE. Here the CDR3 DNA reads TGTGCCAGCAGCGTAGATGGTGGGACAGTCTACGAGCAGTACTTC. Translating gives CASSVDGGTVYEQYF.

The chain uses TRBV7-6 and TRBJ1-6; the D gene is possibly TRBD1 (5 bases). The CDR3 loop spans 17 amino acids. The germline gives CDR1 SGHVS, CDR2 FNYEAQ. Trimming removed 5 bases at V and 0 bases at J, with 14 bases between. CDR3 amino acids: CASSNFRAGSYNSPLHF. The CDR3 DNA sequence: TGTGCCAGCAGCAACTTCAGGGCTGGCTCCTATAATTCACCCCTCCACTTT.

The rearrangement joins TRBV19 to TRBJ1-3; maybe TRBD1 (5 bases). Germline loops: CDR1 LNHDA, CDR2 SQIVND (reference sequence). V was pared by 3 bases and J by 3 bases, with 18 bases between. CDR3 size: 17 residues. The DNA for the CDR3 is TGTGCCAGTAGTATTCCTACTCGACAGTTGAGTGGAAACACCATATATTTT. It specifies CASSIPTRQLSGNTIYF.

The V and J genes are TRBV5-1 and TRBJ2-2; a possible D gene is TRBD1 (6 bases). This CDR3 contains 16 residues. Between the trimmed V and J ends, which lost 4 bases and 6 bases, there was a span of 19 bases. Germline loops: CDR1 SGHRS, CDR2 YFSETQ. The CDR3 DNA reads as TGCGCCAGCAGCATTCACAGGGTAAATAACCCCGGGGAGCTGTTTTTT. This sequence encodes CASSIHRVNNPGELFF.

This rearrangement joins TRBV19 to TRBJ1-5; 11 positions match TRBD1. The J segment lost 8 bases and the V segment lost 3 bases, leaving 3 bases of the junction unmatched. The CDR3 runs 14 residues. In germline, CDR1 is LNHDA, CDR2 SQIVND (reference sequence). The DNA for the CDR3 is TGTGCCAGTAGTATGGGACAGGGGGGGAAGCCCCAGCATTTT. It is translated as CASSMGQGGKPQHF.

In this sample, this clone turned up a few times. This chain connects TRBV12-3 or TRBV12-4 to TRBJ1-2; 8 bases map to TRBD1. J was trimmed by 7 bases and V by 4 bases; bases with no gene match: 5. This CDR3 has 13 amino acids. In DNA, the CDR3 is TGTGCCAGCAGTTGGACAGGGAGAGGTGGCTACACCTTC. Protein sequence: CASSWTGRGGYTF.

This chain joins TRBV29-1 and TRBJ2-3; 11 nucleotides agree with TRBD2. Germline loops: CDR1 SQVTM, CDR2 ANQGSEA. The CDR3 sequence is 16 residues long. The V and J ends lost 3 bases and 5 bases, in that order; junction bases with no gene match: 10. Written as DNA, the CDR3 is TGCAGCGTTGAGACGTGGTCTAGCGGGGGGAAAGATACGCAGTATTTT. Protein: CSVETWSSGGKDTQYF.

The chain links TRBV18 to TRBJ1-1; TRBD1 matches at 12 bases. J gave up 0 bases and V 8 bases, and 4 bases lay outside the gene matches. The germline V gene has CDR1 KGHSH and CDR2 LQKENI. The CDR3 covers 15 residues. As DNA, the CDR3 is TGTGCCAGCAGCCGGGACAGGGGGCTGAACACTGAAGCTTTCTTT. It yields the protein CASSRDRGLNTEAFF.